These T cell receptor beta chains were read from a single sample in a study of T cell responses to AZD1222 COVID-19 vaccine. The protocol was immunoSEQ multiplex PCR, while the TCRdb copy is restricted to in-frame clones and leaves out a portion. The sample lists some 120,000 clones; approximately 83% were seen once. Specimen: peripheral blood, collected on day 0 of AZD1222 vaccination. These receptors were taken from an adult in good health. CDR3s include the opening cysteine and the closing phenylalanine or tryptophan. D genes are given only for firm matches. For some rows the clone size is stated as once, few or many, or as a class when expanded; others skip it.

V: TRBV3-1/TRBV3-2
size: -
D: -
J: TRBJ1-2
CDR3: CASSPRRQGGYTF
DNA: TGTGCCAGCAGCCCACGGCGGCAGGGGGGCTACACCTTC

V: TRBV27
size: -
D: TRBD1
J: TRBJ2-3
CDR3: CASSLPGTGTNTDTQYF
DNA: TGTGCCAGCAGTTTACCCGGGACAGGGACAAACACAGATACGCAGTATTTT

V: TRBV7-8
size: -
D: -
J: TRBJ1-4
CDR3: CASSRSRLREKLFF
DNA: TGTGCCAGCAGCAGGAGCCGACTTCGTGAAAAACTGTTTTTT

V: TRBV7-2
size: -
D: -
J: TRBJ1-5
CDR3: CASSSRGDQPQHF
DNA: TGTGCCAGCAGCTCCCGGGGCGATCAGCCCCAGCATTTT

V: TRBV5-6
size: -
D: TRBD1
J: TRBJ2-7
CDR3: CASSGDSREQYF
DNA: TGTGCCAGCAGCGGGGACAGTCGGGAGCAGTACTTC

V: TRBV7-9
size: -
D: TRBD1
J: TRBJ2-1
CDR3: CASSPMRDRVENEQFF
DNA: TGTGCCAGCAGCCCAATGCGGGACAGGGTTGAAAATGAGCAGTTCTTC

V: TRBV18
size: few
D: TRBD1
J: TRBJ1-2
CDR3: CASSMGQGYGYTF
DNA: TGTGCCAGCTCAATGGGACAGGGTTATGGCTACACCTTC

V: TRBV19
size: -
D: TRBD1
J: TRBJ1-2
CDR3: CASSIVARQGWDGYTF
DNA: TGTGCCAGTAGTATAGTAGCTCGACAGGGCTGGGATGGCTACACCTTC

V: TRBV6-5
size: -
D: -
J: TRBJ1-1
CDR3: CASSDSNTEAFF
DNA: TGTGCCAGCAGCGACTCAAACACTGAAGCTTTCTTT

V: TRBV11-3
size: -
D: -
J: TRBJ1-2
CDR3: CASSSQGFGGYTF
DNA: TGTGCCAGCAGCTCCCAGGGATTTGGGGGCTACACCTTC

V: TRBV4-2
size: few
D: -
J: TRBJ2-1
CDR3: CASSHPSQQGQGEQFF
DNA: TGTGCCAGCAGCCATCCCTCCCAGCAGGGGCAAGGTGAGCAGTTCTTC

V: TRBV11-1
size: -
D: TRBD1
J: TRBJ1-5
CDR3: CASSLGDREPQHF
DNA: TGTGCCAGCAGCTTAGGGGACAGGGAGCCCCAGCATTTT

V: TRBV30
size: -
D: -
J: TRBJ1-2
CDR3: CAWSGRRAGAGYTF
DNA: TGTGCCTGGTCGGGCAGACGGGCTGGCGCCGGCTACACCTTC

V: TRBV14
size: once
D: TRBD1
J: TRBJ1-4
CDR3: CASSQGVRGGRGGEKLFF
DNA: TGTGCCAGCAGCCAAGGGGTTCGAGGGGGCAGGGGCGGCGAAAAACTGTTTTTT

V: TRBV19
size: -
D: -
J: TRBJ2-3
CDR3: CASSIDNSRGADTQYF
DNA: TGTGCCAGTAGTATAGATAACTCCCGGGGCGCAGATACGCAGTATTTT

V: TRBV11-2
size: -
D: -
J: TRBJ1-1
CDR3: CASSTTLQDVTFF
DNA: TGTGCCAGCAGCACGACCTTACAGGATGTGACTTTCTTT

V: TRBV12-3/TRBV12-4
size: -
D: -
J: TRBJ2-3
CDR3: CASSLSLTDTQYF
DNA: TGTGCCAGCAGTTTGTCCCTCACAGATACGCAGTATTTT

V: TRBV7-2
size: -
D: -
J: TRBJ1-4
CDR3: CASTPGTTNEKLFF
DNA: TGTGCCAGCACCCCGGGAACAACTAATGAAAAACTGTTTTTT

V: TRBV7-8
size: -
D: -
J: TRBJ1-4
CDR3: CASSPTGLTNEKLFF
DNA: TGTGCCAGCAGCCCCACAGGACTAACTAATGAAAAACTGTTTTTT

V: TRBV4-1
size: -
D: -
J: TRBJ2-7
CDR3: CASSQVGSYEQYF
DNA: TGCGCCAGCAGCCAAGTGGGGTCCTACGAGCAGTACTTC

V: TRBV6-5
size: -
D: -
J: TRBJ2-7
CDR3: CASPGPPYEQYF
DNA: TGTGCCAGCCCGGGACCACCCTACGAGCAGTACTTC

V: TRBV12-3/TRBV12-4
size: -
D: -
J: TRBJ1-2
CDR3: CASSPTPGGGYTF
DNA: TGTGCCAGCAGTCCGACCCCCGGGGGTGGCTACACCTTC